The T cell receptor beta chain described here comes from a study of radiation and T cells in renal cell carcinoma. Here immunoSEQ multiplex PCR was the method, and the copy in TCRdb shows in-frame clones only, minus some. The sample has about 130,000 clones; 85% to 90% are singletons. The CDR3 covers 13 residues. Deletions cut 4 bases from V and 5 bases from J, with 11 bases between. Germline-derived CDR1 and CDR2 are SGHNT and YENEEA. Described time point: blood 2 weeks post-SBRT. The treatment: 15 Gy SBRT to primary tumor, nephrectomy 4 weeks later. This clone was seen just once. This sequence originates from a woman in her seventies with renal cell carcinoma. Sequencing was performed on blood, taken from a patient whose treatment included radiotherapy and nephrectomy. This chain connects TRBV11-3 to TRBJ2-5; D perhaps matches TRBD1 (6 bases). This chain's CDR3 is CASSYRADETQYF. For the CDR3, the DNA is TGTGCCAGCAGCTACAGGGCCGACGAGACCCAGTACTTC.